The rows below give T cell receptor beta chains drawn from one sample of a study of vaccination effects on CD4 cells after COVID-19. These receptors' antigens are unknown. Some clones are missing from TCRdb's copy, which holds only in-frame ones; the method was immunoSEQ multiplex PCR. The repertoire holds about 40,000 clones, with about two thirds as singletons. Material: CD4+ T cells from PBMCs cultured without peptide, obtained after COVID-19 vaccination. The receptor source for this set is a human donor who received a COVID-19 vaccine. CDR3s include the opening cysteine and the closing phenylalanine or tryptophan. A D gene is named only where the DNA matches it firmly. For some rows the clone size is stated as once, few or many, or as a class when expanded; others skip it.

.	TRBD2	TRBV5-1	TRBJ2-5	CASSGTSGGASETQYF	TGCGCCAGCAGTGGGACTAGCGGGGGGGCCTCGGAGACCCAGTACTTC
few	TRBD1	TRBV2	TRBJ1-6	CASSWDRAGSPLHF	TGTGCCAGCAGTTGGGACAGGGCAGGCTCACCCCTCCACTTT
.	.	TRBV5-1	TRBJ2-5	CASSLGLPQQETQYF	TGCGCCAGCAGCTTGGGACTACCCCAACAAGAGACCCAGTACTTC
medium-sized	.	TRBV19	TRBJ1-5	CASSRDRLSNQPQHF	TGTGCCAGTAGCCGCGACAGGCTCAGCAATCAGCCCCAGCATTTT
.	TRBD1	TRBV2	TRBJ1-1	CASSGQGLTEAFF	TGTGCCAGCAGTGGACAGGGGCTGACTGAAGCTTTCTTT
.	TRBD1	TRBV11-3	TRBJ2-1	CASSSGGQGKREQFF	TGTGCCAGCAGCTCAGGGGGACAGGGGAAAAGAGAGCAGTTCTTC
few	TRBD1	TRBV5-4	TRBJ2-7	CASSLDRGTANEQYF	TGTGCCAGCAGCTTGGACAGGGGGACAGCGAATGAGCAGTACTTC
.	.	TRBV27	TRBJ1-1	CASRGVWGTEAFF	TGTGCCAGCAGGGGGGTCTGGGGCACTGAAGCTTTCTTT
.	TRBD1	TRBV7-8	TRBJ1-5	CASSLGTGAYSNQPQHF	TGTGCCAGCAGCTTAGGGACAGGGGCTTATAGCAATCAGCCCCAGCATTTT
few	.	TRBV7-8	TRBJ1-2	CASSYDRNSYGYTF	TGTGCCAGCAGCTATGACAGAAACTCCTATGGCTACACCTTC